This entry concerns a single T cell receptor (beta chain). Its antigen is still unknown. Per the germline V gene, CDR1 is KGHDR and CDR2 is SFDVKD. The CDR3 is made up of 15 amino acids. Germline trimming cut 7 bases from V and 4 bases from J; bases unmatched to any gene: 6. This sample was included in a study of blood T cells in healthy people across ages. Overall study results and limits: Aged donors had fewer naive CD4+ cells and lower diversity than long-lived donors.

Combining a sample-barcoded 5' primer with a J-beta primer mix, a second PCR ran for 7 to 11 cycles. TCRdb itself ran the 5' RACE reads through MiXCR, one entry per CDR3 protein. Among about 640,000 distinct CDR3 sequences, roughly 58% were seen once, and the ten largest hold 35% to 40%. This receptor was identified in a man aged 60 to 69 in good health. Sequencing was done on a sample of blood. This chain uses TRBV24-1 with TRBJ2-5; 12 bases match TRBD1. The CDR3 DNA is TGTGCCACCAGGCGGGGACAGGGGGCCGGAGAGACCCAGTACTTC. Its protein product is CATRRGQGAGETQYF.